A single sample is the source of the 18 T cell receptor beta chains below, sequenced in a study of blood T cell repertoires in COVID-19. Libraries were prepared by immunoSEQ multiplex PCR; TCRdb keeps only in-frame clonotypes and omits some of them. This repertoire shows under 100,000 clones, more than 65% found once; its top ten account for roughly 20%. The specimen was peripheral blood. The receptors were gathered from an elderly woman with active or convalescent COVID-19.

In its sample, this clone was seen a few times. J is TRBJ1-1 and V is TRBV5-4; D unclear. The CDR3 is made up of 14 amino acids. Trimming took off 9 bases at V and 1 base at J, with 16 bases between the two ends. The germline V gene has CDR1 SGHNT and CDR2 YYREEE (reference sequence). CDR3 sequence reads: CATTGVGENTEAFF. The CDR3 DNA reads TGTGCCACCACGGGTGTGGGAGAGAACACTGAAGCTTTCTTT. The entire variable domain, with the rest obtained from reference TRBV5-4 and TRBJ1-1, is as follows: ETGVTQSPTHLIKTRGQQVTLRCSSQSGHNTVSWYQQALGQGPQFIFQYYREEENGRGNFPPRFSGLQFPNYSSELNVNALELDDSALYLCATTGVGENTEAFFGQGTRLTVV.

The chain carries TRBV10-1 and TRBJ2-2; 7 positions agree with TRBD2. CDR3 length equals 11 residues. The V segment lost 8 bases and the J segment 6 bases; nucleotides outside the gene matches: 0. CDR1 WNHNN and CDR2 SYGVQD come from the germline V gene (reference sequence). CDR3 sequence (DNA): TGCGCCAGCCGGGGGGCCGGGGAGCTGTTTTTT. Its protein product is CASRGAGELFF.

V usage is TRBV3-1 (or the pseudogene TRBV3-2) and J usage is TRBJ1-4, with 9 bases matching TRBD1. Germline CDR1 LGHDT, CDR2 YNNKEL (reference sequence). The V gene end was trimmed by 4 bases and the J gene end by 3 bases; junction bases not matched to a gene: 3. This CDR3 has 15 residues. The CDR3 sequence is CASSRRTGANEKLFF. Here the CDR3 DNA reads TGTGCCAGCAGCCGCAGGACAGGGGCTAATGAAAAACTGTTTTTT.

This clone was observed once. The chain joins TRBV5-1 to TRBJ2-1, with D possibly TRBD1 on 5 matching bases. CDR1 SGHRS and CDR2 YFSETQ come from the germline V gene. The CDR3 is 12 amino acids. The ends were cut back, 5 bases at V and 8 bases at J, with 11 bases in the middle. This CDR3 reads CASSPQGDEQFF. The CDR3 coding sequence is TGCGCCAGCAGTCCTCAGGGTGATGAGCAGTTCTTC.

The V call is TRBV6-2 or TRBV6-3, the J call TRBJ1-1; no clear D. CDR1 MNHEY and CDR2 SVGEGT come from the germline V gene. The length of the CDR3 is 16 residues. Trimming pared 5 bases from V and 1 base from J, leaving 17 bases between. CDR3 DNA sequence: TGTGCCAGCAGTCTAGGCCCCCCCGCGCCGAACACTGAAGCTTTCTTT. This gives the protein CASSLGPPAPNTEAFF.

The rearrangement uses TRBV6-6 and TRBJ2-5; D is ambiguous. V was trimmed by 2 bases and J by 4 bases, leaving 14 bases between them. From germline, CDR1 is MNHNY and CDR2 SVGAGI (reference sequence). This CDR3 spans 15 amino acids. Written as DNA, the CDR3 is TGTGCCAGCAGTTACCAAGGCGTTGGCGGAGAGACCCAGTACTTC. As protein: CASSYQGVGGETQYF.

The chain couples TRBV6-5 to TRBJ1-1; D uncertain. The V end lost 5 bases, the J end lost 1 base, and 8 bases lay between the germline ends. Germline CDR1 is MNHEY and CDR2 is SVGAGI. CDR3 length: 13 amino acids. Written as DNA, the CDR3 is TGTGCCAGCAGTCCGGCGGGGAACACTGAAGCTTTCTTT. Encoded protein: CASSPAGNTEAFF.

This rearrangement joins TRBV7-8 to TRBJ1-1; 8 nucleotides match TRBD1. The CDR3 runs to 15 residues. The V gene's germline CDR1 is SGHVS and CDR2 FQNEAQ. Trimming cost V 1 base and J 1 base; bases outside gene matches: 2. The CDR3 region is CASSLGGQENTEAFF. The DNA for the CDR3 is TGTGCCAGCAGCTTAGGGGGACAGGAGAACACTGAAGCTTTCTTT.

The rearrangement links TRBV4-3 to TRBJ2-7, with 9 bases fitting TRBD2. Germline CDR1 is LGHNA and CDR2 is YSLEER. V was pared by 0 bases and J by 7 bases, with 4 bases of the junction left unmatched. The CDR3 consists of 14 residues. The CDR3, as DNA: TGCGCCAGCAGCCAAGATCGAACTAGCGGGGAGCAGTACTTC. As protein: CASSQDRTSGEQYF.

The chain recombines TRBV5-1 with TRBJ2-3; 9 nucleotides line up with TRBD1. With V trimmed by 4 bases and J by 6 bases, 18 bases remained unmatched. The CDR3 spans 18 residues. The V gene's germline CDR1 is SGHRS and CDR2 YFSETQ. As DNA, the CDR3 is TGCGCCAGCAGCACGGGACAGGGTTTAGGGGACGGTTGGGATACGCAGTATTTT. It encodes CASSTGQGLGDGWDTQYF.

The V gene is TRBV11-2, the J gene TRBJ1-2, with 10 bases matching TRBD1. CDR3 length: 12 amino acids. V shed 5 bases and J 11 bases; nucleotides not matched to a gene: 5. CDR1 and CDR2 from the germline V gene are SGHAT and FQNNGV. The CDR3 reads CASSEGQGLYTF. In nucleotides, the CDR3 is TGTGCCAGCAGCGAGGGACAGGGGCTATACACCTTC.

The chain combines TRBV7-2 with TRBJ2-7, with 10 bases matching TRBD2. The CDR3 extends over 15 amino acids. Germline trimming cut 5 bases from V and 2 bases from J; bases unmatched to any gene: 6. Per germline, CDR1 SGHTA and CDR2 FQGNSA. This chain's CDR3 is CASSPLAGAPYEQYF. The CDR3 bases are TGTGCCAGCAGCCCGCTAGCGGGGGCACCCTACGAGCAGTACTTC.

This clone was observed a single time. The V and J genes are TRBV7-2 and TRBJ2-7, with 7 bases identical to TRBD2. This CDR3 region has 15 residues. CDR1 is SGHTA, CDR2 FQGNSA, per germline. V gave up 1 base and J gave up 0 bases; unmatched junction bases: 3. The DNA of the CDR3 is TGTGCCAGCAGCTTAGTGGGGGACTACTCCTACGAGCAGTACTTC. Translated: CASSLVGDYSYEQYF. Full variable domain (remainder filled in from reference TRBV7-2 and TRBJ2-7): GAGVSQSPSNKVTEKGKDVELRCDPISGHTALYWYRQSLGQGLEFLIYFQGNSAPDKSGLPSDRFSAERTGGSVSTLTIQRTQQEDSAVYLCASSLVGDYSYEQYFGPGTRLTVT.

CDR3 loop: CASSLGQGNSPLHF. CDR3 nucleotides: TGCGCCAGCAGCTTGGGACAGGGGAATTCACCCCTCCACTTT. V gene TRBV5-1 combines with J gene TRBJ1-6; 8 positions agree with TRBD1. CDR1 and CDR2 from the germline V gene are SGHRS and YFSETQ. J was trimmed by 7 bases and V by 0 bases; bases with no gene match: 0. CDR3 length: 14 residues.

This chain joins TRBV3-1 (or the pseudogene TRBV3-2) and TRBJ1-2; tentative D call: TRBD1 (5 bases). The V gene lost 0 bases and the J gene lost 4 bases, with 18 bases spanning the gap. In germline, CDR1 is LGHDT, CDR2 YNNKEL (reference sequence). CDR3 length equals 17 residues. The CDR3 sequence: CASSQDRLWGGSYGYTF. The CDR3 region has the DNA TGTGCCAGCAGCCAAGATCGTTTGTGGGGCGGGAGCTATGGCTACACCTTC.

This clone has a count of ten or more. The J gene is TRBJ2-3, the V gene TRBV5-1; tentatively, D is TRBD1 (5 bases). This CDR3 spans 15 amino acids. Per germline, CDR1 SGHRS and CDR2 YFSETQ. Trimming removed 0 bases at V and 5 bases at J, with 13 bases between. The CDR3 sequence is CASSLAGALIDTQYF. The CDR3 DNA reads TGCGCCAGCAGCTTGGCTGGGGCTTTGATAGATACGCAGTATTTT.

Here the CDR3 reads CASSWYRGWTGELFF. DNA for the CDR3: TGTGCCAGCAGCTGGTACAGGGGATGGACCGGGGAGCTGTTTTTT. The V gene is TRBV7-2, the J gene TRBJ2-2; 7 bases agree with TRBD1. The CDR3 length is 15 residues. With 4 bases clipped from V and 5 bases from J, the junction kept 7 bases outside the gene matches. The germline V gene has CDR1 SGHTA and CDR2 FQGNSA.

This clone has a single count. V is TRBV30 and J is TRBJ1-2, with 7 bases fitting TRBD1. Germline assignment: CDR1 GTSNPN and CDR2 SVGIG (reference sequence). The J segment lost 3 bases and the V segment lost 8 bases, leaving 6 bases of the junction unmatched. This CDR3 is built from 12 residues. In DNA, the CDR3 is TGTGCCCAGTGGCAGGGGGACTATGGCTACACCTTC. As protein: CAQWQGDYGYTF.